Listed below are T cell receptor beta chains from one sample, sequenced in a study of T cells after yellow fever vaccination. TCRdb ran MiXCR on the 5' RACE reads and lists one entry per CDR3 protein. The repertoire holds hundreds of thousands of distinct CDR3 sequences, with around 12% as singletons. Sample: PBMCs, taken on the day of the yellow fever booster vaccination. Receptor source: a man aged 25-45 years who received the YFV17D yellow fever vaccine. Each CDR3 is given with its conserved first and last residue. The D gene is left open where the match is weak. The listing skips clone size in some rows; elsewhere it reads once, few, many or a size class.

D gene: -
clone size: many
V gene: TRBV20-1
J gene: TRBJ2-2
CDR3 protein: CSASHDTFTGELFF
CDR3 DNA: TGCAGTGCTAGTCACGACACGTTCACCGGGGAGCTGTTTTTT

D gene: -
clone size: -
V gene: TRBV6-1
J gene: TRBJ1-5
CDR3 protein: CASQGTGGQPQHF
CDR3 DNA: TGTGCCAGCCAGGGGACGGGCGGTCAGCCCCAGCATTTT

D gene: -
clone size: few
V gene: TRBV5-1
J gene: TRBJ2-6
CDR3 protein: CASKQLSGANVLTF
CDR3 DNA: TGCGCCAGCAAACAACTCTCTGGGGCCAACGTCCTGACTTTC

D gene: -
clone size: few
V gene: TRBV20-1
J gene: TRBJ1-5
CDR3 protein: CSVTDSNQPQHF
CDR3 DNA: TGCAGTGTCACCGATAGCAATCAGCCCCAGCATTTT

D gene: -
clone size: -
V gene: TRBV12-5
J gene: TRBJ1-1
CDR3 protein: CASGWDKSTEAFF
CDR3 DNA: TGTGCTAGTGGTTGGGACAAATCCACTGAAGCTTTCTTT

D gene: -
clone size: few
V gene: TRBV12-3/TRBV12-4
J gene: TRBJ1-1
CDR3 protein: CASSQQGSAEAFF
CDR3 DNA: TGTGCCAGCAGTCAACAGGGATCCGCTGAAGCTTTCTTT

D gene: -
clone size: -
V gene: TRBV3-1
J gene: TRBJ2-1
CDR3 protein: CASSQDPRGYDEQFF
CDR3 DNA: TGTGCCAGCAGCCAAGACCCCAGGGGTTACGATGAGCAGTTCTTC

D gene: -
clone size: few
V gene: TRBV12-3/TRBV12-4
J gene: TRBJ1-2
CDR3 protein: CASLKGTRGYTF
CDR3 DNA: TGTGCCAGCCTAAAAGGGACTCGTGGCTACACCTTC

D gene: -
clone size: few
V gene: TRBV12-3/TRBV12-4
J gene: TRBJ2-3
CDR3 protein: CASSLNLGWDTQYF
CDR3 DNA: TGTGCCAGCAGTTTAAACTTAGGTTGGGATACGCAGTATTTT

D gene: -
clone size: -
V gene: TRBV7-2
J gene: TRBJ2-5
CDR3 protein: CASSLSRGGIQQETQYF
CDR3 DNA: TGTGCCAGCAGCTTGAGTCGTGGGGGGATACAACAAGAGACCCAGTACTTC

D gene: TRBD1
clone size: -
V gene: TRBV29-1
J gene: TRBJ2-7
CDR3 protein: CSASGGPSYEQYF
CDR3 DNA: TGCAGCGCCTCAGGGGGTCCCTCCTACGAGCAGTACTTC

D gene: -
clone size: few
V gene: TRBV9
J gene: TRBJ1-5
CDR3 protein: CASSVGLGNQPQHF
CDR3 DNA: TGTGCCAGCAGCGTAGGCCTCGGGAATCAGCCCCAGCATTTT

D gene: -
clone size: -
V gene: TRBV5-6
J gene: TRBJ2-1
CDR3 protein: CASSLEPGSSYNEQFF
CDR3 DNA: TGTGCCAGCAGCTTGGAGCCGGGCAGCTCCTACAATGAGCAGTTCTTC

D gene: TRBD1
clone size: -
V gene: TRBV6-5
J gene: TRBJ1-1
CDR3 protein: CASRDSKHEAFF
CDR3 DNA: TGTGCCAGTCGGGACAGTAAGCATGAAGCTTTCTTT

D gene: -
clone size: many
V gene: TRBV14
J gene: TRBJ2-3
CDR3 protein: CASSRGGSQAMYTQYF
CDR3 DNA: TGTGCCAGCAGCCGTGGGGGGAGTCAGGCCATGTATACGCAGTATTTT

D gene: -
clone size: -
V gene: TRBV11-2
J gene: TRBJ2-1
CDR3 protein: CASSPRASWADYNEQFF
CDR3 DNA: TGTGCCAGCAGCCCCCGCGCGTCGTGGGCGGACTACAATGAGCAGTTCTTC

D gene: TRBD2
clone size: many
V gene: TRBV29-1
J gene: TRBJ2-7
CDR3 protein: CSVELAGREQYF
CDR3 DNA: TGCAGCGTTGAACTAGCGGGACGCGAGCAGTACTTC

D gene: -
clone size: -
V gene: TRBV27
J gene: TRBJ2-1
CDR3 protein: CASSSLDGVGNEQFF
CDR3 DNA: TGTGCCAGCAGTTCCCTGGACGGAGTTGGTAATGAGCAGTTCTTC

D gene: -
clone size: many
V gene: TRBV12-3/TRBV12-4
J gene: TRBJ2-3
CDR3 protein: CAIGGSTDTQYF
CDR3 DNA: TGTGCCATCGGGGGTTCCACAGATACGCAGTATTTT

D gene: -
clone size: -
V gene: TRBV5-1
J gene: TRBJ2-1
CDR3 protein: CASSLGDEAYNEQFF
CDR3 DNA: TGCGCCAGCAGCTTAGGGGATGAGGCCTACAATGAGCAGTTCTTC

D gene: TRBD1
clone size: once
V gene: TRBV18
J gene: TRBJ1-3
CDR3 protein: CASSPRDRAGNTIYF
CDR3 DNA: TGTGCCAGCTCACCCCGGGACAGGGCTGGAAACACCATATATTTT

D gene: TRBD1
clone size: -
V gene: TRBV20-1
J gene: TRBJ1-4
CDR3 protein: CSAGGRGNEKLFF
CDR3 DNA: TGCAGTGCCGGCGGCAGGGGGAATGAAAAACTGTTTTTT

D gene: -
clone size: -
V gene: TRBV20-1
J gene: TRBJ2-7
CDR3 protein: CSAARQAYEQYF
CDR3 DNA: TGCAGTGCTGCACGACAGGCTTACGAGCAGTACTTC

D gene: TRBD1
clone size: few
V gene: TRBV5-1
J gene: TRBJ2-2
CDR3 protein: CASSSLTGGTGELFF
CDR3 DNA: TGCGCCAGCAGCTCTCTGACAGGGGGCACCGGGGAGCTGTTTTTT

D gene: TRBD2
clone size: -
V gene: TRBV20-1
J gene: TRBJ2-5
CDR3 protein: CSARDGTRVGETQYF
CDR3 DNA: TGCAGTGCTAGAGATGGGACTAGGGTTGGGGAGACCCAGTACTTC

D gene: -
clone size: -
V gene: TRBV6-1
J gene: TRBJ2-7
CDR3 protein: CASKGGRSSYEQYF
CDR3 DNA: TGTGCCAGCAAAGGGGGACGAAGCTCCTACGAGCAGTACTTC

D gene: -
clone size: few
V gene: TRBV7-8
J gene: TRBJ2-5
CDR3 protein: CASRGFDGETQYF
CDR3 DNA: TGTGCCAGCAGGGGGTTCGACGGGGAGACCCAGTACTTC

D gene: -
clone size: -
V gene: TRBV12-3/TRBV12-4
J gene: TRBJ1-1
CDR3 protein: CASSLLRNTEAFF
CDR3 DNA: TGTGCCAGCAGTTTACTCAGAAACACTGAAGCTTTCTTT

D gene: -
clone size: few
V gene: TRBV29-1
J gene: TRBJ2-5
CDR3 protein: CSVGGAVETQYF
CDR3 DNA: TGCAGCGTTGGGGGGGCGGTGGAGACCCAGTACTTC

D gene: -
clone size: few
V gene: TRBV6-5
J gene: TRBJ2-3
CDR3 protein: CASSYSRAGTTDTQYF
CDR3 DNA: TGTGCCAGCAGTTACTCGAGAGCCGGGACCACAGATACGCAGTATTTT

D gene: TRBD1
clone size: few
V gene: TRBV11-2
J gene: TRBJ1-1
CDR3 protein: CASSERRTGLNTEAFF
CDR3 DNA: TGTGCCAGCAGCGAGAGAAGGACAGGGCTGAACACTGAAGCTTTCTTT

D gene: -
clone size: -
V gene: TRBV28
J gene: TRBJ1-3
CDR3 protein: CASTRRNTIYF
CDR3 DNA: TGTGCCAGCACCCGTAGAAACACCATATATTTT

D gene: -
clone size: few
V gene: TRBV4-3
J gene: TRBJ2-1
CDR3 protein: CASSQDISSYNEQFF
CDR3 DNA: TGCGCCAGCAGCCAAGATATAAGCTCCTACAATGAGCAGTTCTTC

D gene: -
clone size: -
V gene: TRBV27
J gene: TRBJ2-3
CDR3 protein: CASSLSHPRDTQYF
CDR3 DNA: TGTGCCAGCAGTTTATCCCACCCGCGAGATACGCAGTATTTT

D gene: -
clone size: few
V gene: TRBV7-8
J gene: TRBJ2-2
CDR3 protein: CASSLFFSGLAFF
CDR3 DNA: TGTGCCAGCAGCTTATTTTTTTCGGGATTAGCGTTTTTT

D gene: TRBD1
clone size: few
V gene: TRBV7-9
J gene: TRBJ2-7
CDR3 protein: CASSLKDRAHEQYF
CDR3 DNA: TGTGCCAGCAGCTTGAAGGACAGGGCTCACGAGCAGTACTTC

D gene: TRBD1
clone size: -
V gene: TRBV28
J gene: TRBJ2-1
CDR3 protein: CASSPRQGAVHEQFF
CDR3 DNA: TGTGCCAGCAGTCCAAGACAGGGGGCGGTCCATGAGCAGTTCTTC

D gene: -
clone size: few
V gene: TRBV20-1
J gene: TRBJ1-4
CDR3 protein: CSARTQGNEKLFF
CDR3 DNA: TGCAGTGCGAGGACACAGGGCAATGAAAAACTGTTTTTT

D gene: TRBD2
clone size: -
V gene: TRBV7-9
J gene: TRBJ2-5
CDR3 protein: CASSPRRGRSEETQYF
CDR3 DNA: TGTGCCAGCAGCCCAAGGCGCGGGAGAAGTGAAGAGACCCAGTACTTC

D gene: -
clone size: -
V gene: TRBV7-2
J gene: TRBJ2-5
CDR3 protein: CASSNRGGRGETQYF
CDR3 DNA: TGTGCCAGCAGCAACCGCGGGGGCCGGGGCGAGACCCAGTACTTC

D gene: TRBD1
clone size: few
V gene: TRBV2
J gene: TRBJ1-5
CDR3 protein: CASGGQGTQPQHF
CDR3 DNA: TGTGCCAGCGGTGGACAGGGGACCCAGCCCCAGCATTTT

D gene: -
clone size: -
V gene: TRBV19
J gene: TRBJ1-2
CDR3 protein: CASSIVGAGNYGYTF
CDR3 DNA: TGTGCCAGTAGTATCGTCGGGGCCGGTAACTATGGCTACACCTTC